This TCR beta chain was documented in a study of blood T cell repertoires in COVID-19. Germline V gives CDR1 MNHEY, CDR2 SVGAGI. The CDR3 extends over 13 amino acids. Deletions cut 6 bases from V and 4 bases from J, with 13 bases between. Participants, 18 to 89 years old, spanned 24 US areas. Cohort allocation depended upon clinical history that participants reported. Authors' methods: Researchers report that nucleated cell counts were estimated from reference gene primer amplification. The repertoire was sequenced with immunoSEQ multiplex PCR; TCRdb's copy has only in-frame clones and lacks some. Clonal size and the V and J genes are those of that table, whereas D and trimming came from the DNA. The sample lists some 150,000 clones, 75% to 85% occurring once.

What was sequenced was PBMCs or T cells enriched from blood (not recorded which). The receptor was derived from a man aged 50 or older who had recovered from COVID-19. J is TRBJ2-7 and V is TRBV6-5, with D maybe TRBD2 (6 bases). The CDR3 bases are TGTGCCAGCAGAGGGCCGGGGGTATACGAGCAGTACTTC. The encoded protein is CASRGPGVYEQYF.